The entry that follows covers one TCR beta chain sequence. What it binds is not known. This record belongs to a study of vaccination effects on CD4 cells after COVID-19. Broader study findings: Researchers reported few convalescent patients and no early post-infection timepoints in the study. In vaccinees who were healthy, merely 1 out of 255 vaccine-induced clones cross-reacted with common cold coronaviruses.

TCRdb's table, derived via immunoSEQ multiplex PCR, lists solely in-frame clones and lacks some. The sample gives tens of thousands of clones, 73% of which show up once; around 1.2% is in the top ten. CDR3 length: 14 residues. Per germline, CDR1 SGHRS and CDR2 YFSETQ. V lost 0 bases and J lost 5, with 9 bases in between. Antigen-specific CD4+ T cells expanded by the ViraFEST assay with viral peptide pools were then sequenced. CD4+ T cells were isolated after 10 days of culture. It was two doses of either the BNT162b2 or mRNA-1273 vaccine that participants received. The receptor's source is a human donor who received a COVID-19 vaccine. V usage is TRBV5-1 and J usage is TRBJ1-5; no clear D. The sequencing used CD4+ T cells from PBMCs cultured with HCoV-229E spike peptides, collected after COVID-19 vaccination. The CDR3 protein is CASSLAPGDQPQHF. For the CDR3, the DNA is TGCGCCAGCAGCTTGGCTCCAGGCGATCAGCCCCAGCATTTT.